Here is one T cell receptor (beta chain) with its context. Its antigen is currently unknown. The authors ran a second PCR of about 6 to 11 cycles using a sample-barcoded 5' primer and a J-beta primer mix. TCRdb redid the calling of the 5' RACE reads with MiXCR, one entry per CDR3 protein. This repertoire shows roughly 1.7 million distinct CDR3 sequences, about 35% found once; its top ten account for approximately 10%. This sample is drawn from a study of blood T cells in healthy people across ages. Study-wide results and limits: Per million T cells, TCR beta diversity dropped roughly linearly as age increased. Long-lived donors exceeded aged donors in naive CD4+ cells and diversity.

CDR1 is SEHNR and CDR2 is FQNEAQ in the germline V gene (reference sequence). CDR3 length: 12 amino acids. V lost 4 bases and J lost 10, with 11 bases in between. The source of this sequence is a woman under 40 in good health. J is TRBJ2-1 and V is TRBV7-9; weak D call: TRBD2 (5 bases). Sequencing was carried out using blood. This CDR3 is CASSSEESEQFF. The CDR3 DNA sequence: TGTGCCAGCAGCTCGGAGGAGAGCGAGCAGTTCTTC.